This is a list of T cell receptor beta chains from one sample in a study of T cells in Graves' hyperthyroidism and ophthalmopathy. TCRdb analysed the multiplex PCR reads with MiXCR anew, one entry per CDR3 protein. The data hold hundreds of thousands of distinct CDR3 sequences, with approximately 40% observed a single time. The sequenced sample was blood. The receptors were sampled from a young man with Graves' hyperthyroidism. The CDR3 runs from the conserved cysteine through the conserved F or W. A D gene is named only where the DNA matches it firmly. Where a row states a size, it is once, few, many or the class of an expanded clone; other rows omit it.

v_call: TRBV29-1; clone_size: few; d_call: -; j_call: TRBJ2-5; cdr3_nt: TGCAGCGTTGTCTGGAGCCAAGAGACCCAGTACTTC; cdr3_aa: CSVVWSQETQYF
v_call: TRBV2; clone_size: -; d_call: TRBD2; j_call: TRBJ2-7; cdr3_nt: TGTACCAGCAGTGATTCCGGGGGGGGACGGGACTACGAGCAGTACTTC; cdr3_aa: CTSSDSGGGRDYEQYF
v_call: TRBV9; clone_size: many; d_call: -; j_call: TRBJ2-2; cdr3_nt: TGTGCCAGCAGCACCGCCGGCACCGGGGAGCTGTTTTTT; cdr3_aa: CASSTAGTGELFF
v_call: TRBV6-5; clone_size: many; d_call: -; j_call: TRBJ1-5; cdr3_nt: TGTGCCAGCAGTTCTCACGAGGGCAATCAGCCCCAGCATTTT; cdr3_aa: CASSSHEGNQPQHF
v_call: TRBV19; clone_size: many; d_call: -; j_call: TRBJ1-2; cdr3_nt: TGTGCCAGTAGTATAGGACGGTTTAACTATGGCTACACCTTC; cdr3_aa: CASSIGRFNYGYTF
v_call: TRBV7-9; clone_size: many; d_call: -; j_call: TRBJ1-2; cdr3_nt: TGTGCCAGCAGCTTACTTCAGGGCTCATCCTTC; cdr3_aa: CASSLLQGSSF
v_call: TRBV13; clone_size: -; d_call: -; j_call: TRBJ1-1; cdr3_nt: TGTGCCAGTACAGACAGAGGGGACGGTAACACTGAAGCTTTCTTT; cdr3_aa: CASTDRGDGNTEAFF
v_call: TRBV2; clone_size: -; d_call: -; j_call: TRBJ1-6; cdr3_nt: TGTGCCAGCAGTGAAGAGCGGGCAGGGGCATATTCACCCCTCCACTTT; cdr3_aa: CASSEERAGAYSPLHF
v_call: TRBV19; clone_size: many; d_call: TRBD1; j_call: TRBJ1-5; cdr3_nt: TGTGCCAGCGGGACAGGGCCTTGGGGTAGCAATCAGCCCCAGCATTTT; cdr3_aa: CASGTGPWGSNQPQHF
v_call: TRBV19; clone_size: few; d_call: TRBD1; j_call: TRBJ1-1; cdr3_nt: TGTGCCAGTAGTATACGGGACAGTCTAATTTTGAACACTGAAGCTTTCTTT; cdr3_aa: CASSIRDSLILNTEAFF
v_call: TRBV4-1; clone_size: -; d_call: TRBD1; j_call: TRBJ1-1; cdr3_nt: TGCGCCAGCAGCCAACCACGGACAGGGGGCAACACTGAAGCTTTCTTT; cdr3_aa: CASSQPRTGGNTEAFF
v_call: TRBV27; clone_size: many; d_call: -; j_call: TRBJ2-7; cdr3_nt: TGTGCCAGCAGCTTATCCGGCCCCTACGAGCAGTACTTC; cdr3_aa: CASSLSGPYEQYF
v_call: TRBV20-1; clone_size: many; d_call: -; j_call: TRBJ2-7; cdr3_nt: TGCAGTGCTGACGACTACCTCGAGCAGTACTTC; cdr3_aa: CSADDYLEQYF
v_call: TRBV6-5; clone_size: -; d_call: -; j_call: TRBJ2-5; cdr3_nt: TGTGCCAGCAGTTACGTTACGCTACAAGAGACCCAGTACTTC; cdr3_aa: CASSYVTLQETQYF
v_call: TRBV9; clone_size: -; d_call: -; j_call: TRBJ1-5; cdr3_nt: TGTGCCAGCAGCGTAGTCGGGAATCAGCCCCAGCATTTT; cdr3_aa: CASSVVGNQPQHF
v_call: TRBV7-6; clone_size: many; d_call: -; j_call: TRBJ1-6; cdr3_nt: TGTGCCAGCAGCCCGGAAGGCGATAATTCACCCCTCCACTTT; cdr3_aa: CASSPEGDNSPLHF
v_call: TRBV7-9; clone_size: few; d_call: -; j_call: TRBJ1-5; cdr3_nt: TGTGCCAGCAGCACAGAGGACAATCTCAATCAGCCCCAGCATTTT; cdr3_aa: CASSTEDNLNQPQHF
v_call: TRBV5-8; clone_size: -; d_call: -; j_call: TRBJ1-1; cdr3_nt: TGCGCCAGCAGCTTGTTAGGGATGACTGAAGCTTTCTTT; cdr3_aa: CASSLLGMTEAFF
v_call: TRBV7-2; clone_size: -; d_call: TRBD2; j_call: TRBJ2-5; cdr3_nt: TGTGCCAGCAGCTGGGGGGGACTAGCGGGGATGGGAGGGACCCAGTACTTC; cdr3_aa: CASSWGGLAGMGGTQYF
v_call: TRBV9; clone_size: -; d_call: TRBD1; j_call: TRBJ1-1; cdr3_nt: TGTGCCAGCAGCCTGTCAACAGGGGTCACTGAAGCTTTCTTT; cdr3_aa: CASSLSTGVTEAFF
v_call: TRBV6-6; clone_size: -; d_call: -; j_call: TRBJ1-1; cdr3_nt: TGTGCCAGCAGAATACCCACGGGGGGAGGGACTGAAGCTTTCTTT; cdr3_aa: CASRIPTGGGTEAFF
v_call: TRBV2; clone_size: -; d_call: TRBD2; j_call: TRBJ2-5; cdr3_nt: TGTGCCAGCAGCCCCACTAGCGGGGGGGCGAGTGGAGAGACCCAGTACTTC; cdr3_aa: CASSPTSGGASGETQYF
v_call: TRBV20-1; clone_size: few; d_call: -; j_call: TRBJ1-1; cdr3_nt: TGCAGTGCTAGGAGCCCCATGGGGAACACTGAAGCTTTCTTT; cdr3_aa: CSARSPMGNTEAFF